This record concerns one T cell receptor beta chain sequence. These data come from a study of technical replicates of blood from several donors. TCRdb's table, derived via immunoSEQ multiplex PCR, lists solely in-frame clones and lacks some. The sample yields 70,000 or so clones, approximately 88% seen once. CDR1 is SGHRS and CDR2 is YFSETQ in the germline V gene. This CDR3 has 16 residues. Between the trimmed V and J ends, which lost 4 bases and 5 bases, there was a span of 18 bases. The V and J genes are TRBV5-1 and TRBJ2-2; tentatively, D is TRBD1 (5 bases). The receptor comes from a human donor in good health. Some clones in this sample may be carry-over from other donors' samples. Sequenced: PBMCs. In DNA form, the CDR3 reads TGCGCCAGCAGCCATCCGGGCCTAGGGGAAACCGGGGAGCTGTTTTTT. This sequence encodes CASSHPGLGETGELFF.